This T cell receptor (beta chain) originates from a study of blood T cell repertoires in COVID-19. Study at large: Spain, Italy and the United States supplied samples that represented acute and convalescent COVID-19. T cells, B-cell-depleted T cells, or PBMCs supplied cDNA or gDNA.

Trimming took off 5 bases at V and 11 bases at J, with 18 bases between the two ends. The CDR3 is 13 amino acids. Germline values: CDR1 PRHDT, CDR2 FYEKMQ (reference sequence). Under the authors' procedure: How many nucleated cells were present was estimated from reference gene primer amplification. Profiled with immunoSEQ multiplex PCR; TCRdb holds only in-frame clones, not every one. Clonal size and the V and J genes are those of that table, whereas D and trimming came from the DNA. The table has roughly 250,000 clones, 80% to 85% seen once. The sequence derives from a woman aged 40-49 years who had recovered from COVID-19. Sequencing input: peripheral blood. The chain recombines TRBV13 with TRBJ1-1, with D tentatively TRBD1 (6 bases). The CDR3 sequence is CASSQNREGGAFF. The CDR3 DNA follows: TGTGCCAGCAGCCAAAACAGGGAAGGTGGGGCTTTCTTT.